The clone carrying this T cell receptor (beta chain) came up a few times. Its specificity is unknown. The data derive from a study of cytomegalovirus exposure and HLA in healthy donors. Study-wide context: T cells numbering some 170 million yielded 100 million to 120 million unique TCR beta sequences in an earlier analysis. The study's findings and limits: Some highly shared sequence variants likely arose as a pipeline artifact. HLA-A and HLA-B allele assignments for most subjects were reportedly predicted accurately using TCR beta sequences.

The PCR was carried out with 60 Vbeta primers and 13 Jbeta primers. This table comes from immunoSEQ multiplex PCR, and its TCRdb copy is limited to in-frame clones, with some not included. Of tens of thousands of clones in the sample, approximately 80% were seen once. This TCR derives from a male donor in good health and CMV-seronegative. Input material: PBMCs.

The CDR3 DNA sequence: TGCGCCAGCAGCCAAGATTTTAAGGAGGGATTCAAACTGTTTTTT. Its translation is CASSQDFKEGFKLFF. The chain recombines TRBV4-1 with TRBJ1-4; D call uncertain. The V end lost 0 bases, the J end lost 11 bases, and 16 bases lay between the germline ends. The germline V gene encodes CDR1 MGHRA and CDR2 YSYEKL. The CDR3 totals 15 residues.